The 13 T cell receptor beta chains reported below all come from one sample, sequenced in a study of shared clonotypes between healthy human individuals (dated by TCRdb to between 2020 and 2021). Libraries were made using the immunoSEQ multiplex PCR assay. The table comes from immuneACCESS by way of TCRdb, which keeps in-frame sequences with V and J called. Part of the clones is missing from these tables; in studies checked, under half for an unresolved V gene and the rest for unknown reasons. This sample gives hundreds of thousands of clones in total; 55% to 85% of them show up just once. Jointly, the top ten make up around 2% of the sample. Sequences were obtained from memory CD4+ T cells sorted from blood. The sample's cell subset or site label, decoded: CD45RA-negative fraction. The receptors come from a woman aged 30 to 39 in good health.

This clone was detected once. The chain joins TRBV9 to TRBJ2-4, with a tentative D call TRBD1 (7 bases). The V end lost 4 bases, the J end lost 4 bases, and 18 bases lay between the germline ends. This CDR3 is built from 16 residues. Germline CDR1 and CDR2: SGDLS and YYNGEE. CDR3 residues: CASSSLGLGQKNIQYF. The CDR3 DNA is TGTGCCAGCAGCTCCCTGGGACTGGGACAGAAAAACATTCAGTACTTC.

The CDR3 DNA follows: TGTGCCAGCAGCCAGGCGGGGACAGGGGCTGACAATGAGCAGTTCTTC. This sequence encodes CASSQAGTGADNEQFF. This sequence joins TRBV7-2 and TRBJ2-1; 10 bases align to TRBD1. Germline loops: CDR1 SGHTA, CDR2 FQGNSA. Trimming cost V 5 bases and J 5 bases; bases outside gene matches: 9. The CDR3 is 16 amino acids. The whole variable domain, remainder taken from reference TRBV7-2 and TRBJ2-1, is GAGVSQSPSNKVTEKGKDVELRCDPISGHTALYWYRQSLGQGLEFLIYFQGNSAPDKSGLPSDRFSAERTGGSVSTLTIQRTQQEDSAVYLCASSQAGTGADNEQFFGPGTRLTVL.

CDR3 sequence reads: CASSLERGRRGAFF. The CDR3 DNA reads TGTGCCAGCAGCTTAGAGAGGGGGCGGAGGGGAGCTTTCTTT. The chain recombines TRBV11-2 with TRBJ1-1; 7 bases map to TRBD1. The V and J ends lost 0 bases and 10 bases, in that order; junction bases with no gene match: 8. Germline V gives CDR1 SGHAT, CDR2 FQNNGV. This CDR3 has 14 amino acids.

The chain recombines TRBV30 with TRBJ1-6, with D possibly matching TRBD1 (6 bases). CDR3 length: 13 residues. The V end was cut by 8 bases, the J end by 7 bases, with 15 bases between. Per germline, CDR1 GTSNPN and CDR2 SVGIG (reference sequence). The CDR3 bases are TGTGCCCGGAAAGGACAGAAAAATTCACCCCTCCACTTT. It is translated as CARKGQKNSPLHF.

The rearrangement uses TRBV6-1 and TRBJ2-5; no firm D call. The germline V and J ends were trimmed by 2 bases and 8 bases, with 6 bases remaining between them. CDR1 is MNHNS, CDR2 SASEGT, per germline. This CDR3 has 11 amino acids. The CDR3 reads CASSELGTQYF. As DNA, the CDR3 is TGTGCCAGCAGTGAACTCGGAACCCAGTACTTC.

The chain joins TRBV5-1 to TRBJ2-7; 11 nucleotides match TRBD2. Germline V gene lookup returns CDR1 SGHRS and CDR2 YFSETQ. J was trimmed by 1 base and V by 0 bases; bases with no gene match: 6. The CDR3 is made up of 17 amino acids. CDR3 in amino acids: CASSLAQRLAGSYEQYF. CDR3 DNA sequence: TGCGCCAGCAGCTTGGCCCAGAGACTAGCGGGATCCTACGAGCAGTACTTC.

The chain uses TRBV5-5 and TRBJ2-1; maybe TRBD1 (5 bases). The germline V and J ends were trimmed by 3 bases and 5 bases, with 18 bases remaining between them. Germline CDR1 SGHKS, CDR2 YYEKEE (reference sequence). CDR3 length: 16 residues. Here the CDR3 reads CASSSTTVLGNNEQFF. As DNA, the CDR3 is TGTGCCAGCAGCTCTACGACAGTGCTTGGGAACAATGAGCAGTTCTTC. Complete variable domain (other parts from reference TRBV5-5 and TRBJ2-1): DAGVTQSPTHLIKTRGQQVTLRCSPISGHKSVSWYQQVLGQGPQFIFQYYEKEERGRGNFPDRFSARQFPNYSSELNVNALLLGDSALYLCASSSTTVLGNNEQFFGPGTRLTVL.

The V call is TRBV6-5, the J call TRBJ1-2; D not certain. CDR1 is MNHEY, CDR2 SVGAGI, per germline. CDR3 size: 15 residues. V was cut by 0 bases and J by 5 bases, with 13 bases left in between. The CDR3 nucleotides are TGTGCCAGCAGTTACTCGGCGGGGTTTCAATATGGCTACACCTTC. This sequence encodes CASSYSAGFQYGYTF.

There are a few counts of this clone. The rearrangement joins TRBV27 to TRBJ1-2; no reliable D call. The CDR3 contains 11 residues. Trimming stripped 5 bases from V and 4 bases from J, with 5 bases between. Germline-derived CDR1 and CDR2 are MNHEY and SMNVEV (reference sequence). The CDR3 DNA reads TGTGCCAGCAGTGAAGGCTATGGCTACACCTTC. Amino acids: CASSEGYGYTF.

This sequence joins TRBV5-6 and TRBJ2-2, with D tentatively TRBD1 (5 bases). This CDR3 contains 16 residues. Germline V gives CDR1 SGHDT, CDR2 YYEEEE. The ends were cut back, 2 bases at V and 5 bases at J, with 16 bases in the middle. CDR3 bases: TGTGCCAGCAGCTTCTTGGGGCAGTCGCTTACCGGGGAGCTGTTTTTT. Residues: CASSFLGQSLTGELFF.

The chain employs TRBV2 and TRBJ1-5; D is unclear. Germline V gene data show CDR1 as SNHLY and CDR2 as FYNNEI. V was cut by 7 bases and J by 5 bases, with 12 bases left in between. The CDR3 extends over 13 amino acids. In DNA, the CDR3 is TGTGCCAGCAACCTCGGGGAGTATCAGCCCCAGCATTTT. Amino acids: CASNLGEYQPQHF.

A word on this clone: The same CDR3 is also encoded by other DNA sequences in this sample. The V gene is TRBV18, the J gene TRBJ1-2; 8 positions match TRBD1. CDR1 is KGHSH and CDR2 is LQKENI in the germline V gene. The junction had 0 bases not matched to a gene; V was cut back by 3 bases and J by 3 bases. The CDR3 has 13 amino acids. DNA of the CDR3: TGTGCCAGCTCACCGGACAGGGACTATGGCTACACCTTC. It codes for CASSPDRDYGYTF.

The J gene is TRBJ2-7, the V gene TRBV5-1; D might be TRBD2 (6 bases). Per germline, CDR1 SGHRS and CDR2 YFSETQ. Trimming pared 0 bases from V and 0 bases from J, leaving 16 bases between. The CDR3 is made up of 17 amino acids. The CDR3 loop is CASSLDISGISSYEQYF. The CDR3 DNA follows: TGCGCCAGCAGCTTGGACATTAGCGGAATAAGCTCCTACGAGCAGTACTTC.